Each of the 25 T cell receptor beta chains below was sequenced from the same sample in a study of CD8+ T cells in alopecia areata. Following extraction, RNA underwent reverse transcription to cDNA, which served as the sequencing template. The table came from immunoSEQ multiplex PCR; TCRdb's copy has only in-frame clones and leaves some out. The sample contains fewer than 80,000 clones, approximately 64% of which appear only once. The sample consisted of CD8+ T cells sorted from blood, taken at week 0. These receptors originate from a human donor with alopecia areata.

CDR3: CSVEPSQAFF. The CDR3 DNA sequence: TGCAGCGTTGAGCCGTCCCAAGCTTTCTTT. The chain recombines TRBV29-1 with TRBJ1-1; D is unclear. Germline V gene lookup returns CDR1 SQVTM and CDR2 ANQGSEA. This CDR3 has 10 amino acids. Trimming shortened V by 3 bases and J by 9 bases, and 8 bases separated the two germline ends.

The chain has TRBV7-9 and TRBJ2-3; D tentatively fits TRBD1 or TRBD2 (6 bases each). The germline V gene encodes CDR1 SEHNR and CDR2 FQNEAQ (reference sequence). This CDR3 is built from 16 residues. Trimming shortened V by 5 bases and J by 4 bases, and 19 bases separated the two germline ends. This chain's CDR3 is CASSTPGEGDSDTQYF. The CDR3 coding sequence is TGTGCCAGCAGCACGCCCGGCGAGGGGGACTCAGATACGCAGTATTTT.

The chain links TRBV29-1 to TRBJ1-4, with 7 bases identical to TRBD1. The germline V gene encodes CDR1 SQVTM and CDR2 ANQGSEA. This CDR3 comprises 13 residues. The J segment lost 7 bases and the V segment lost 6 bases, leaving 8 bases of the junction unmatched. CDR3 in DNA: TGCAGCGTCACAGGACAGGAGGTTGAAAAACTGTTTTTT. As protein: CSVTGQEVEKLFF.

In its sample, this clone was seen a few times. The rearrangement joins TRBV13 to TRBJ1-1; D uncertain. From germline, CDR1 is PRHDT and CDR2 FYEKMQ (reference sequence). V gave up 2 bases and J gave up 7 bases, with 8 bases separating them. The CDR3 contains 12 residues. In DNA, the CDR3 is TGTGCCAGCAGCTTATATTCACATGAAGCTTTCTTT. Translated, it gives CASSLYSHEAFF.

The rearrangement uses TRBV15 and TRBJ1-5; D not certain. The germline CDR1 and CDR2 sequences are LNHNV and YYDKDF (reference sequence). Trimming cost V 1 base and J 0 bases, with 10 bases left between them. This CDR3 region has 16 residues. The CDR3 here is CATSRGEWDSNQPQHF. In DNA form, the CDR3 reads TGTGCCACCAGCAGAGGGGAATGGGATAGCAATCAGCCCCAGCATTTT.

The chain is built from TRBV14 and TRBJ1-6, with unresolved D. The CDR3 sequence is 12 residues long. CDR1 SGHDN and CDR2 FVKESK come from the germline V gene. CDR3 protein: CIRGTYNSPLHF. CDR3 nucleotides: TGTATTCGAGGGACCTATAATTCACCCCTCCACTTT.

As regards this clone: Compared with germline, one end of the junction differs, possibly owing to a read error. This CDR3 reads CASSEEREGYYEQYF. Here the CDR3 DNA reads TGTGCCAGCAGCGAAGAGCGGGAGGGTTATTACGAGCAGTACTTC. V usage is TRBV4-1 and J usage is TRBJ2-7, with 10 bases aligning to TRBD2. CDR3 length: 15 residues. Germline CDR1 reads MGHRA; CDR2 reads YSYEKL.

Only a few counts were recorded for this clone. This chain connects TRBV7-6 to TRBJ2-7; D might be TRBD2 (5 bases). The CDR3 is made up of 13 amino acids. Germline lookup yields CDR1 SGHVS and CDR2 FNYEAQ. The germline V and J ends were trimmed by 3 bases and 2 bases, with 8 bases remaining between them. The DNA for the CDR3 is TGTGCCAGCAGCTTCGGGAACACCTACGAGCAGTACTTC. It specifies CASSFGNTYEQYF.

This clone was observed a handful of times. The V and J genes are TRBV25-1 and TRBJ2-2; no clear D gene. The CDR3 contains 14 residues. Trimming left V 6 bases short and J 2 bases short, with 10 bases between. CDR1 MGHDK and CDR2 SYGVNS come from the germline V gene. The CDR3 DNA follows: TGTGCCAGCAGGGGGTACTCTAACACCGGGGAGCTGTTTTTT. It yields the protein CASRGYSNTGELFF.

CDR3 DNA sequence: TGCGCCAGCAGCTTCCCGGGGTACACTGTAAACCAAGAGACCCAGTACTTC. It codes for CASSFPGYTVNQETQYF. This chain uses TRBV5-1 with TRBJ2-5; a possible D gene is TRBD2 (5 bases). This CDR3 region has 17 residues. Germline CDR1 SGHRS, CDR2 YFSETQ. The V end lost 2 bases, the J end lost 0 bases, and 17 bases lay between the germline ends.

The V gene is TRBV5-1, the J gene TRBJ2-5; TRBD1 agrees at 8 bases. After removal of 4 bases from V and 5 bases from J, the junction contained 7 bases not matched to a gene. CDR1 is SGHRS, CDR2 YFSETQ, per germline. The CDR3 runs to 14 residues. CDR3 loop: CASSQWTGWETQYF. The CDR3 DNA reads as TGCGCCAGCAGCCAATGGACAGGGTGGGAGACCCAGTACTTC.

The CDR3 DNA follows: TGCAGCGTTGAATGGGGTGAGCAGTTCTTC. Protein sequence: CSVEWGEQFF. The chain employs TRBV29-1 and TRBJ2-1; no reliable D call. There are 10 residues in the CDR3. From germline, CDR1 is SQVTM and CDR2 ANQGSEA. V was shortened by 2 bases and J by 9 bases, with 5 bases between the two germline ends.

The chain combines TRBV4-1 with TRBJ2-3; D call uncertain. Trimming stripped 0 bases from V and 14 bases from J, with 12 bases between. The germline V gene encodes CDR1 MGHRA and CDR2 YSYEKL. This CDR3 is built from 12 residues. The CDR3 is CASSQDARFLYF. CDR3 in DNA: TGCGCCAGCAGCCAAGACGCACGCTTTCTGTATTTT.

This clone was seen a handful of times. The chain links TRBV2 to TRBJ2-7; D perhaps matches TRBD1 (6 bases). The CDR3 is 13 amino acids. Deletions cut 10 bases from V and 3 bases from J, with 16 bases between. Germline V gene lookup returns CDR1 SNHLY and CDR2 FYNNEI. CDR3 bases: TGTGCCACTTCCGAGGGGGTAGGCTACGAGCAGTACTTC. This gives the protein CATSEGVGYEQYF. Using reference TRBV2 and TRBJ2-7 for the parts outside the CDR3, the full variable domain is EPEVTQTPSHQVTQMGQEVILRCVPISNHLYFYWYRQILGQKVEFLVSFYNNEISEKSEIFDDQFSVERPDGSNFTLKIRSTKLEDSAMYFCATSEGVGYEQYFGPGTRLTVT.

This clone was seen just once. The V call is TRBV30, the J call TRBJ1-1, with no clear D. There are 17 residues in the CDR3. Germline values: CDR1 GTSNPN, CDR2 SVGIG (reference sequence). The V gene lost 0 bases and the J gene lost 1 base, with 18 bases spanning the gap. The CDR3, as DNA: TGTGCCTGGAGTGTACCGGGTGATGGGTTCGGGAACACTGAAGCTTTCTTT. Its protein product is CAWSVPGDGFGNTEAFF.

The chain combines TRBV27 with TRBJ2-7, with D possibly being TRBD1 (6 bases). Germline assignment: CDR1 MNHEY and CDR2 SMNVEV (reference sequence). The CDR3 length is 14 residues. Between the trimmed V and J ends, which lost 5 bases and 6 bases, there was a span of 17 bases. CDR3 in DNA: TGTGCCAGCAGTCCGACGACAGGTGGGATCGAGCAGTACTTC. Translating gives CASSPTTGGIEQYF.

The chain carries TRBV7-8 and TRBJ2-5, with unresolved D. Germline CDR1 SGHVS, CDR2 FQNEAQ. The CDR3 has 14 amino acids. Here the CDR3 reads CAWTPTISQETQYF. CDR3 DNA sequence: TGTGCATGGACCCCCACAATCTCACAAGAGACCCAGTACTTC.

This chain uses TRBV5-6 with TRBJ1-5; D perhaps matches TRBD1 (6 bases). CDR1 is SGHDT and CDR2 is YYEEEE in the germline V gene. The CDR3 contains 16 residues. The V end lost 0 bases, the J end lost 7 bases, and 17 bases lay between the germline ends. This CDR3 reads CASSLAVGGSVQPQHF. The CDR3 DNA reads TGTGCCAGCAGCTTGGCCGTGGGGGGCTCCGTGCAGCCCCAGCATTTT. Looking up the rest from reference TRBV5-6 and TRBJ1-5 gives the full variable domain: DAGVTQSPTHLIKTRGQQVTLRCSPKSGHDTVSWYQQALGQGPQFIFQYYEEEERQRGNFPDRFSGHQFPNYSSELNVNALLLGDSALYLCASSLAVGGSVQPQHFGDGTRLSIL.

The table lists this clone with a few counts. The CDR3 DNA reads TGCAGCGTTGAAGGGAAGTCTGGAGCGGGGCTACTCCAAGAGACCCAGTACTTC. As protein: CSVEGKSGAGLLQETQYF. The chain carries TRBV29-1 and TRBJ2-5, with 7 bases identical to TRBD2. CDR1 and CDR2 from the germline V gene are SQVTM and ANQGSEA. This CDR3 region has 18 residues. The junction had 15 bases not matched to a gene; V was cut back by 1 base and J by 1 base. Full variable domain (missing parts from reference TRBV29-1 and TRBJ2-5): SAVISQKPSRDICQRGTSLTIQCQVDSQVTMMFWYRQQPGQSLTLIATANQGSEATYESGFVIDKFPISRPNLTFSTLTVSNMSPEDSSIYLCSVEGKSGAGLLQETQYFGPGTRLLVL.

The chain couples TRBV5-1 to TRBJ2-3, with 15 bases aligning to TRBD2. Germline values: CDR1 SGHRS, CDR2 YFSETQ. V shed 4 bases and J 0 bases; nucleotides not matched to a gene: 3. The CDR3 is 17 residues long. Here the CDR3 DNA reads TGCGCCAGCAGCCCTGGACTAGCGGGAGGGAGCACAGATACGCAGTATTTT. Protein sequence: CASSPGLAGGSTDTQYF.

Sample share makes this clone medium-sized (0.01 to 0.1%). This sample also contains other DNA sequences that code for the same CDR3. The chain joins TRBV7-9 to TRBJ1-1; tentatively, D is TRBD1 (6 bases). The V end was cut by 3 bases, the J end by 8 bases, with 7 bases between. Per the germline V gene, CDR1 is SEHNR and CDR2 is FQNEAQ (reference sequence). CDR3 size: 11 residues. The CDR3 protein is CASSFGTEAFF. DNA for the CDR3: TGTGCCAGCAGCTTCGGGACAGAAGCTTTCTTT.

This sequence joins TRBV4-3 and TRBJ1-1, with 8 bases matching TRBD1. The CDR3 runs 15 residues. J lost 1 base, V lost 0 bases, and 1 base had no gene match. From germline, CDR1 is LGHNA and CDR2 YSLEER. The CDR3 DNA reads TGCGCCAGCAGCCAAGATGGACAGGGGAACACTGAAGCTTTCTTT. Translated: CASSQDGQGNTEAFF.

V and J are TRBV11-2 and TRBJ2-7; tentatively, D is TRBD2 (6 bases). Germline CDR1 is SGHAT and CDR2 is FQNNGV. CDR3 length: 14 amino acids. The V gene lost 4 bases and the J gene lost 5 bases, with 15 bases spanning the gap. In DNA form, the CDR3 reads TGTGCCAGCAGCTCCCGGGACTGGCGGGACGAGCAGTACTTC. It yields the protein CASSSRDWRDEQYF. Full variable domain (missing parts from reference TRBV11-2 and TRBJ2-7): EAGVAQSPRYKIIEKRQSVAFWCNPISGHATLYWYQQILGQGPKLLIQFQNNGVVDDSQLPKDRFSAERLKGVDSTLKIQPAKLEDSAVYLCASSSRDWRDEQYFGPGTRLTVT.

This rearrangement joins TRBV6-5 to TRBJ2-3; 8 bases match TRBD2. The CDR3 consists of 15 residues. The V and J ends lost 6 bases and 7 bases, in that order; junction bases with no gene match: 12. Germline V lookup: CDR1 MNHEY, CDR2 SVGAGI. CDR3 region: CASRSPGTRSNTQYF. The CDR3 nucleotides are TGTGCCAGCAGATCTCCCGGGACTAGAAGCAATACGCAGTATTTT.

The chain has TRBV29-1 and TRBJ2-1, with 10 nucleotides matching TRBD2. V dropped 0 bases and J dropped 7; count of bases not matched to a gene: 6. The germline CDR1 and CDR2 sequences are SQVTM and ANQGSEA. There are 15 residues in the CDR3. The CDR3 region is CSVEESGLAENEQFF. As DNA, the CDR3 is TGCAGCGTTGAAGAAAGCGGACTAGCGGAAAATGAGCAGTTCTTC.